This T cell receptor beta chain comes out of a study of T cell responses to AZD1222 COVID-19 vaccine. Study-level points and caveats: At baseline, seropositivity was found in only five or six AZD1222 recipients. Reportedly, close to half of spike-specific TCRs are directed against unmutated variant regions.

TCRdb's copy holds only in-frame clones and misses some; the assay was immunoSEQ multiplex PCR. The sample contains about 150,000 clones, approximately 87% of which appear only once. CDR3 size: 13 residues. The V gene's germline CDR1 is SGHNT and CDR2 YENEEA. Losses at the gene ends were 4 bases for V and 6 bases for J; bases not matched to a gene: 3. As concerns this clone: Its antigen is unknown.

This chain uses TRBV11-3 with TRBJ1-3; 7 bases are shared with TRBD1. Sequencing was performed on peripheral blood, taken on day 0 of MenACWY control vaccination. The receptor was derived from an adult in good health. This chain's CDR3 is CASSSGQINTIYF. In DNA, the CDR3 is TGTGCCAGCAGCTCGGGACAGATAAACACCATATATTTT.